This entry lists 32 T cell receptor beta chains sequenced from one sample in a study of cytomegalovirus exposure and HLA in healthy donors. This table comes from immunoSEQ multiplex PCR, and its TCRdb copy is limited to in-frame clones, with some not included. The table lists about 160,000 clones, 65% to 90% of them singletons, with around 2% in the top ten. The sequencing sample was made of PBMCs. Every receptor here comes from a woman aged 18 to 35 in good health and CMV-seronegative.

The DNA for the CDR3 is TGTGCCAGCAGCCGGGGGGGCAGTTCAGATACGCAGTATTTT. Amino acid sequence: CASSRGGSSDTQYF. This chain links TRBV6-4 with TRBJ2-3, with TRBD2 matching 8 bases. Germline CDR1 is MRHNA and CDR2 is SNTAGT. Trimming took 6 bases from V and 4 from J; bases not matched to a gene: 6. CDR3 length equals 14 residues.

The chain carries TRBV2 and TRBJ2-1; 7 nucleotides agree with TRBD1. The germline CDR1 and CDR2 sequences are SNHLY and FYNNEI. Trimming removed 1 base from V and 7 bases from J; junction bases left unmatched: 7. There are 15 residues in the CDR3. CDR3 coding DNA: TGTGCCAGCAGTGAAGACAGGGGCTCAGGGAATGAGCAGTTCTTC. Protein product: CASSEDRGSGNEQFF. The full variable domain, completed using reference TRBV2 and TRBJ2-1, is EPEVTQTPSHQVTQMGQEVILRCVPISNHLYFYWYRQILGQKVEFLVSFYNNEISEKSEIFDDQFSVERPDGSNFTLKIRSTKLEDSAMYFCASSEDRGSGNEQFFGPGTRLTVL.

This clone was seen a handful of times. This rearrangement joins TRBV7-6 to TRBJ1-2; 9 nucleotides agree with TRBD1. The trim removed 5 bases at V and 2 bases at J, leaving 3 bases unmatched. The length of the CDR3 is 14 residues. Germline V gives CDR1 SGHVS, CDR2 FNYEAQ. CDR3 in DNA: TGTGCCAGCAGCGCAGGGACAGGGAACTATGGCTACACCTTC. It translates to CASSAGTGNYGYTF.

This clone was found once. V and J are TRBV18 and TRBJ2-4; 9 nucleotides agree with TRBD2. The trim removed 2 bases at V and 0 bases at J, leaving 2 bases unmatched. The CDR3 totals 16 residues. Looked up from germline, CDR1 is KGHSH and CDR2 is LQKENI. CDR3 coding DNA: TGTGCCAGCTCACCAATACTAGCGGGAGCCAAAAACATTCAGTACTTC. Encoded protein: CASSPILAGAKNIQYF.

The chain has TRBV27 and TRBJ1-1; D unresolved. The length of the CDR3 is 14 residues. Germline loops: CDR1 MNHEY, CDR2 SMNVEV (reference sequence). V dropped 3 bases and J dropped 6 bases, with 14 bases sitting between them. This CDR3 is CASSFEGRVSEAFF. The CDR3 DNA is TGTGCCAGCAGTTTCGAAGGGCGGGTATCTGAAGCTTTCTTT.

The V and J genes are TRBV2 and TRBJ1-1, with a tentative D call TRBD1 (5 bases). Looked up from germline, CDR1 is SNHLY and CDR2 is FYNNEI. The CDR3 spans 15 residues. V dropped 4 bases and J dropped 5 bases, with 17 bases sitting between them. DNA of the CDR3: TGTGCCAGCAGTGGGAGGGCAGCGAGGGGAACTGAAGCTTTCTTT. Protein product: CASSGRAARGTEAFF.

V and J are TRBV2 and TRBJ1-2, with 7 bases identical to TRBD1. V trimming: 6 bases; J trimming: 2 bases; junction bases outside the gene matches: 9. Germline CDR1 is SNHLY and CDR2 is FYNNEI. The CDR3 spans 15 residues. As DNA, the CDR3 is TGTGCCAGCAGACCCGGACAGGATGGGAACTATGGCTACACCTTC. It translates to CASRPGQDGNYGYTF.

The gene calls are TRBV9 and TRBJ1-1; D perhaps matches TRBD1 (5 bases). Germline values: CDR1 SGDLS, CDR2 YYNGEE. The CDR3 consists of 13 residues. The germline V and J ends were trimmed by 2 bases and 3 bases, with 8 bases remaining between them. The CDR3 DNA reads TGTGCCAGCAGCGTGGCAGGGCACACTGAAGCTTTCTTT. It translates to CASSVAGHTEAFF.

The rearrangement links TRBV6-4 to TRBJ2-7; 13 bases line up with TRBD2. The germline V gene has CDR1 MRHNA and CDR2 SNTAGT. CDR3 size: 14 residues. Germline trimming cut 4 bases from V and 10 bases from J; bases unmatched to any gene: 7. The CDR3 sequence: CASSALTSGRPQYF. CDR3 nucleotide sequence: TGTGCCAGCAGTGCTCTGACTAGCGGGAGGCCCCAGTACTTC.

The CDR3 reads CASSVSGGQNQPQHF. CDR3 DNA: TGTGCCAGCAGCGTATCGGGGGGGCAAAATCAGCCCCAGCATTTT. This sequence joins TRBV9 and TRBJ1-5; tentatively, D is TRBD1 (6 bases). V gave up 1 base and J gave up 4 bases, with 12 bases separating them. Germline CDR1 is SGDLS and CDR2 is YYNGEE. The CDR3 loop spans 15 amino acids.

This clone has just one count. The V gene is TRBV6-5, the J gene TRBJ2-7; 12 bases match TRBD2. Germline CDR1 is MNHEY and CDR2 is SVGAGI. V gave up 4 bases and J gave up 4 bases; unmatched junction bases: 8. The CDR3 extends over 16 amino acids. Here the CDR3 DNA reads TGTGCCAGCAGTTCCCAGACTAGCGGGAGAGCTTACGAGCAGTACTTC. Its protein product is CASSSQTSGRAYEQYF.

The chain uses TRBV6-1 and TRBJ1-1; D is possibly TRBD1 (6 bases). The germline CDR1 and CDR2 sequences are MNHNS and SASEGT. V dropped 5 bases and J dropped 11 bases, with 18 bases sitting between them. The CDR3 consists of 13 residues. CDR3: CASSTDSRPPAFF. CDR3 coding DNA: TGTGCCAGCAGTACGGACAGTCGGCCCCCGGCTTTCTTT.

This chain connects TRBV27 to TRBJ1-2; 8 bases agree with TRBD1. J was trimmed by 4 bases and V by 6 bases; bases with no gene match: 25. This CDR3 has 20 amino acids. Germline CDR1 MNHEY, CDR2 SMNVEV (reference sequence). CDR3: CASSPRTGREGGVFGYGYTF. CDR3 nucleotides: TGTGCCAGCAGCCCCCGGACAGGGCGTGAGGGAGGGGTGTTTGGCTATGGCTACACCTTC.

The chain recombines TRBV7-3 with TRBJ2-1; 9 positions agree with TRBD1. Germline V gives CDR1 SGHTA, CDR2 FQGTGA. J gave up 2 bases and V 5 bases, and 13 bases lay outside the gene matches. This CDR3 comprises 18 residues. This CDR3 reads CASSPDSMGQGAYNEQFF. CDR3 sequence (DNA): TGTGCCAGCAGCCCCGACTCTATGGGACAGGGAGCCTACAATGAGCAGTTCTTC. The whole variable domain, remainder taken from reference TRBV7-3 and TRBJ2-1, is GAGVSQTPSNKVTEKGKYVELRCDPISGHTALYWYRQSLGQGPEFLIYFQGTGAADDSGLPNDRFFAVRPEGSVSTLKIQRTERGDSAVYLCASSPDSMGQGAYNEQFFGPGTRLTVL.

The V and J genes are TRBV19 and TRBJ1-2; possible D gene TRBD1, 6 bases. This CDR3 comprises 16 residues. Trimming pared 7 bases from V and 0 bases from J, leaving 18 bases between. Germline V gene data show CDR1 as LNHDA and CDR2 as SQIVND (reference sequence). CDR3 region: CASTQTGMRTNYGYTF. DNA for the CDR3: TGTGCCAGTACCCAGACAGGTATGAGGACTAACTATGGCTACACCTTC.

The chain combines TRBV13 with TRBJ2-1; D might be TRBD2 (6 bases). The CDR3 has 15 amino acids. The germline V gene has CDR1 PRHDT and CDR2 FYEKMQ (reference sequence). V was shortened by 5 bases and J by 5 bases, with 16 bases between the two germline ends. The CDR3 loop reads CASSRTKGTNNEQFF. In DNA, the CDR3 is TGTGCCAGCAGCCGGACTAAAGGAACAAACAATGAGCAGTTCTTC.

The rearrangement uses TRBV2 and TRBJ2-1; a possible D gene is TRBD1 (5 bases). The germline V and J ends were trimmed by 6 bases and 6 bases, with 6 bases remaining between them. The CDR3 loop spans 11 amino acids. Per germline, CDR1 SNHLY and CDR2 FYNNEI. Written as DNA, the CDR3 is TGTGCCAGCAGGGACATCAATGAGCAGTTCTTC. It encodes CASRDINEQFF.

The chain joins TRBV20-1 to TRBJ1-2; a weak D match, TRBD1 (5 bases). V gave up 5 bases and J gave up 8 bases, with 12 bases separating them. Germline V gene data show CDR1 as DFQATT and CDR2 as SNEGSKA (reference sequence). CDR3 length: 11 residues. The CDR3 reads CSAVLGGGYTF. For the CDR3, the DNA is TGCAGTGCTGTTCTCGGGGGAGGCTACACCTTC.

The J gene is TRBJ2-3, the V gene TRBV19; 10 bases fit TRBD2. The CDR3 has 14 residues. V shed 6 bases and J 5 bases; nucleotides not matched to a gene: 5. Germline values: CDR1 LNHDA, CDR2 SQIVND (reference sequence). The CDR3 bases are TGTGCCAGTAGGGAGCGGGGGGGCCGAGATACGCAGTATTTT. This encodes CASRERGGRDTQYF.

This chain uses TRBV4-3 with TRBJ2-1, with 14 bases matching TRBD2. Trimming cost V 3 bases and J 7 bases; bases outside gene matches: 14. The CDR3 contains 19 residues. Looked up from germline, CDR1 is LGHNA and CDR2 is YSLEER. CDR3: CASSQELTGLAGERNEQFF. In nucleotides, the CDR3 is TGCGCCAGCAGCCAGGAGTTAACGGGACTAGCGGGAGAGCGGAATGAGCAGTTCTTC.

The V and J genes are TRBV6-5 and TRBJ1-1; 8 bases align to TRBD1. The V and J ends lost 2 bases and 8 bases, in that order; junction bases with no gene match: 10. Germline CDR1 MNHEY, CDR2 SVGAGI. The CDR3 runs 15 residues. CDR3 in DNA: TGTGCCAGCAGTTACCCGCGGGGGGGACAGGTAGAAGCTTTCTTT. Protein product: CASSYPRGGQVEAFF.

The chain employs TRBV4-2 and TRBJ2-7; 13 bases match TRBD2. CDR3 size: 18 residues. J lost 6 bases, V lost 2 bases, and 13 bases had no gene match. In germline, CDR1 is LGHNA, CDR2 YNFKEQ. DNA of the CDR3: TGTGCCAGCAGCCAATTCTCCGGGACTAGCGGGAAAGGGCTCGAGCAGTACTTC. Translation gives CASSQFSGTSGKGLEQYF.

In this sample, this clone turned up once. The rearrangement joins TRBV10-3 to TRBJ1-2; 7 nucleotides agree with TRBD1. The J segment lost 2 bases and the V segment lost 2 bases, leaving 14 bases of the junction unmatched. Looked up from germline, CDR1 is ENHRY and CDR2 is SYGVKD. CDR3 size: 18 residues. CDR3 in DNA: TGTGCCATCAGTGAGCCTACCTCTAAAACAGGGGCGAACTATGGCTACACCTTC. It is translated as CAISEPTSKTGANYGYTF.

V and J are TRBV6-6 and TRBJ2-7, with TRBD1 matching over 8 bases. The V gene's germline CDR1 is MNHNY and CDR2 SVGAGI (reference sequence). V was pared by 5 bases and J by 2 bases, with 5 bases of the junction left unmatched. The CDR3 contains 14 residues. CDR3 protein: CASSTPTGAYEQYF. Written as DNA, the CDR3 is TGTGCCAGCAGTACCCCGACAGGGGCCTACGAGCAGTACTTC.

CDR3 nucleotides: TGTGCCAGCAGCCATGAGGCGGGAGGGGGGGCCAACGTCCTGACTTTC. This encodes CASSHEAGGGANVLTF. The chain is built from TRBV4-2 and TRBJ2-6; 9 positions agree with TRBD2. The CDR3 contains 16 residues. Trimming at V came to 3 bases and at J to 4 bases, leaving 4 bases not matched to a gene. Germline CDR1 is LGHNA and CDR2 is YNFKEQ.

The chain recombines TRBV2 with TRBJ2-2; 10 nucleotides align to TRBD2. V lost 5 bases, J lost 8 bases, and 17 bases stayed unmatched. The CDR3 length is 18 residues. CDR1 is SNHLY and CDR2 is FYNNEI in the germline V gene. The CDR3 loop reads CASSQSETSGENTGELFF. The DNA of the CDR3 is TGTGCCAGCAGTCAAAGTGAAACTAGCGGGGAGAATACAGGGGAGCTGTTTTTT.

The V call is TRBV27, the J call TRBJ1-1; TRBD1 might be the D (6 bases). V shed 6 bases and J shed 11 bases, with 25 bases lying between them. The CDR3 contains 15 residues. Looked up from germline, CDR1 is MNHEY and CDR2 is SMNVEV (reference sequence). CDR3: CASSQSRPGVLDAFF. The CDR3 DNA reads TGTGCCAGCAGCCAATCGCGCCCAGGGGTATTAGATGCTTTCTTT.

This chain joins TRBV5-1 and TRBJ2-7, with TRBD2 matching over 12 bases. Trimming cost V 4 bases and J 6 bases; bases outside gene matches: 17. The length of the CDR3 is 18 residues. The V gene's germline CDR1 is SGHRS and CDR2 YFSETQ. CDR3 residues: CASSQGKTSGGTPGEQYF. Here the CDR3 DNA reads TGCGCCAGCAGCCAGGGAAAGACTAGCGGGGGTACGCCTGGCGAGCAGTACTTC. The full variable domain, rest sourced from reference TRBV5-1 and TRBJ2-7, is KAGVTQTPRYLIKTRGQQVTLSCSPISGHRSVSWYQQTPGQGLQFLFEYFSETQRNKGNFPGRFSGRQFSNSRSEMNVSTLELGDSALYLCASSQGKTSGGTPGEQYFGPGTRLTVT.

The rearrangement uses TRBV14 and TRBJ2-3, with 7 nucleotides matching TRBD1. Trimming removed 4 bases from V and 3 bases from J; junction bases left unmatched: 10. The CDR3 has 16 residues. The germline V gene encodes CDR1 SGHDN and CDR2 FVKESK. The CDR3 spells CASSPTKGARTDTQYF. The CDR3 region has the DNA TGTGCCAGCAGCCCAACCAAGGGGGCGCGAACAGATACGCAGTATTTT. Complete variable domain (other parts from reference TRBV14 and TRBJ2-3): EAGVTQFPSHSVIEKGQTVTLRCDPISGHDNLYWYRRVMGKEIKFLLHFVKESKQDESGMPNNRFLAERTGGTYSTLKVQPAELEDSGVYFCASSPTKGARTDTQYFGPGTRLTVL.

In DNA form, the CDR3 reads TGCAGCCTTGCCGATGGACTAGCGGGAGAGGAGACCCAGTACTTC. Encoded protein: CSLADGLAGEETQYF. The J gene is TRBJ2-5, the V gene TRBV29-1; TRBD2 aligns across 13 bases. The CDR3 has 15 residues. V trimming: 8 bases; J trimming: 5 bases; junction bases outside the gene matches: 11. CDR1 and CDR2 (germline): SQVTM, ANQGSEA.

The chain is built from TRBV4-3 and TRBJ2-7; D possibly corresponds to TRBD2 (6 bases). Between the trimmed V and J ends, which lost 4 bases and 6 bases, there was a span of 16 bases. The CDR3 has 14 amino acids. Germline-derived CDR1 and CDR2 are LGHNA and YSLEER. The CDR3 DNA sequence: TGCGCCAGCAGCCGGGGAGGTCGAAAAGGCGAGCAGTACTTC. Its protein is CASSRGGRKGEQYF.

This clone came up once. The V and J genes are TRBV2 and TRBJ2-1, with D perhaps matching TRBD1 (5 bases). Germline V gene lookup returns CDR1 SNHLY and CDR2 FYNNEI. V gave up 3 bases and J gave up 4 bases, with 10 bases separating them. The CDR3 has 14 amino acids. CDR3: CASSDRVTYNEQFF. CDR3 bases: TGTGCCAGCAGTGACAGGGTCACGTACAATGAGCAGTTCTTC.